Below are 12 T cell receptor beta chains sequenced from a single sample in a study of blood T cell repertoires in COVID-19. Data came from immunoSEQ multiplex PCR; TCRdb stores just in-frame clones and leaves some out. The sample holds 110,000 or so clones, 85% seen once. The specimen was peripheral blood. Receptors were obtained from a human donor in a cohort sampled during active COVID-19.

V and J are TRBV28 and TRBJ2-1; 8 bases fit TRBD2. After removal of 6 bases from V and 0 bases from J, the junction contained 4 bases not matched to a gene. CDR3 length: 15 residues. Per germline, CDR1 MDHEN and CDR2 SYDVKM. CDR3 DNA: TGTGCCAGCAGAAGCGGGGGCCACTCCTACAATGAGCAGTTCTTC. This encodes CASRSGGHSYNEQFF.

There are many counts of this clone. DNA of the CDR3: TGTGCCAGCAGCGCCGAGGGAGGGAAGGCCTACGAGCAGTACTTC. Translation: CASSAEGGKAYEQYF. The chain uses TRBV6-5 and TRBJ2-7, with 7 bases that match TRBD2. This CDR3 spans 15 amino acids. V was clipped by 6 bases and J by 2 bases; unmatched bases: 10. Germline V CDR1 and CDR2: MNHEY, SVGAGI.

This CDR3 is CASSLGQDDSPLHF. CDR3 sequence (DNA): TGCGCCAGCAGCTTGGGACAGGATGATTCACCCCTCCACTTT. This chain joins TRBV5-1 and TRBJ1-6, with D tentatively TRBD1 (6 bases). Germline V gene data show CDR1 as SGHRS and CDR2 as YFSETQ. The CDR3 covers 14 residues. Trimming took off 0 bases at V and 8 bases at J, with 9 bases between the two ends.

The chain joins TRBV10-2 to TRBJ2-1, with a weak D call TRBD1 (5 bases). Per the germline V gene, CDR1 is WSHSY and CDR2 is SAAADI. This CDR3 spans 12 amino acids. The V gene lost 3 bases and the J gene lost 8 bases, with 8 bases spanning the gap. The CDR3 DNA reads as TGCGCCAGCAGTGAACAGGAGTATGAGCAGTTCTTC. This sequence encodes CASSEQEYEQFF.

This clone was observed a single time. The V gene is TRBV4-1, the J gene TRBJ2-7, with 7 bases identical to TRBD1. Trimming at V came to 3 bases and at J to 2 bases, leaving 10 bases not matched to a gene. Germline CDR1 reads MGHRA; CDR2 reads YSYEKL. The CDR3 totals 16 residues. Written as DNA, the CDR3 is TGCGCCAGCAGCCAGGGCGTTGGACAGGCGCCCTACGAGCAGTACTTC. Amino acid sequence: CASSQGVGQAPYEQYF.

The chain couples TRBV30 to TRBJ1-5; D is unresolved. Germline V CDR1 and CDR2: GTSNPN, SVGIG (reference sequence). Trimming left V 1 base short and J 8 bases short, with 12 bases between. The CDR3 loop spans 13 amino acids. CDR3 in amino acids: CAWSAGKKEPQHF. The CDR3 bases are TGTGCCTGGAGTGCCGGGAAGAAGGAGCCCCAGCATTTT.

The V and J genes are TRBV27 and TRBJ2-1; perhaps TRBD1 as D (5 bases). The CDR3 length is 15 residues. The V gene lost 3 bases and the J gene lost 0 bases, with 9 bases spanning the gap. Germline V gives CDR1 MNHEY, CDR2 SMNVEV (reference sequence). CDR3 amino acids: CASSLDTFSYNEQFF. CDR3 coding DNA: TGTGCCAGCAGTTTGGACACCTTCTCCTACAATGAGCAGTTCTTC.

This clone is a singleton in its sample. The chain links TRBV7-7 to TRBJ1-5; 8 positions agree with TRBD1. CDR1 and CDR2 (germline): SSHAT, FNYEAQ (reference sequence). The J segment lost 4 bases and the V segment lost 7 bases, leaving 9 bases of the junction unmatched. The CDR3 runs 15 residues. CDR3 loop: CASTLGQGGNQPQHF. The CDR3 DNA follows: TGTGCCAGCACCCTTGGACAGGGAGGGAATCAGCCCCAGCATTTT. Together with reference TRBV7-7 and TRBJ1-5, the CDR3 gives the full variable domain: GAGVSQSPRYKVTKRGQDVTLRCDPISSHATLYWYQQALGQGPEFLTYFNYEAQPDKSGLPSDRFSAERPEGSISTLTIQRTEQRDSAMYRCASTLGQGGNQPQHFGDGTRLSIL.

V and J are TRBV5-5 and TRBJ1-1; TRBD1 aligns across 8 bases. The CDR3 consists of 14 residues. Looked up from germline, CDR1 is SGHKS and CDR2 is YYEKEE (reference sequence). V shed 1 base, J shed 1 base, and the junction held 0 bases outside the gene matches. In nucleotides, the CDR3 is TGTGCCAGCAGCTTGCAGGGGGCGAACACTGAAGCTTTCTTT. Encoded protein: CASSLQGANTEAFF.

The V gene is TRBV12-3 or TRBV12-4, the J gene TRBJ2-1, with TRBD1 matching over 7 bases. The CDR3 consists of 13 residues. J lost 8 bases, V lost 6 bases, and 7 bases had no gene match. In DNA form, the CDR3 reads TGTGCCAGCAGAGTAACAGGGGAACATGAGCAGTTCTTC. This gives the protein CASRVTGEHEQFF.

Written as DNA, the CDR3 is TGTGCCAGCAGTTTGGGGCGGGGGGACACAGATACGCAGTATTTT. This encodes CASSLGRGDTDTQYF. V usage is TRBV27 and J usage is TRBJ2-3, with 8 bases matching TRBD2. This CDR3 comprises 15 residues. Per the germline V gene, CDR1 is MNHEY and CDR2 is SMNVEV (reference sequence). V was pared by 3 bases and J by 2 bases, with 4 bases of the junction left unmatched.

V gene TRBV3-1 (or the pseudogene TRBV3-2) combines with J gene TRBJ2-1; 9 bases match TRBD2. V shed 0 bases, J shed 4 bases, and the junction held 1 base outside the gene matches. This CDR3 contains 15 residues. Germline V gives CDR1 LGHDT, CDR2 YNNKEL (reference sequence). CDR3 nucleotide sequence: TGTGCCAGCAGCCAAGAGGGACTAGCTTACAATGAGCAGTTCTTC. Encoded protein: CASSQEGLAYNEQFF.